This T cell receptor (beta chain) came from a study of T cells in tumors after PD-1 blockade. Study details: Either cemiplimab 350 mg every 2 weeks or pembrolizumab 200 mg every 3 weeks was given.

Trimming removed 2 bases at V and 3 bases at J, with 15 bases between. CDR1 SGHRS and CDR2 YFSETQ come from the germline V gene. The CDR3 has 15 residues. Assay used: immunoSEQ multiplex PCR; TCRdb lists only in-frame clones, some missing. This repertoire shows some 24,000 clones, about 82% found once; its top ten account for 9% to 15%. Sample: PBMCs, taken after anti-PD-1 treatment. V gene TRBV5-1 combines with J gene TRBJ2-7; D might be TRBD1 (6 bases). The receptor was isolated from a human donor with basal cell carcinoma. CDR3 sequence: CASSFSTGQNYEQYF. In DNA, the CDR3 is TGCGCCAGCAGCTTTTCAACTGGACAGAACTACGAGCAGTACTTC.